The 21 T cell receptor beta chains below were found in one sample sequenced in a study of metastatic and nonmetastatic thyroid tumors. Treatment of any kind had been given to no patient before thyroid surgery. TCRdb re-called the PCR reads via MiXCR. The table shows just over 20,000 clones, with roughly 12% occurring only once. The sample consisted of blood. These receptors were collected from a female donor with papillary thyroid cancer or a benign thyroid nodule (not recorded which). Some clones in this sample may be carry-over from other donors' samples.

This clone has at least ten counts. Here the CDR3 reads CASSWDPGVANTGELFF. DNA of the CDR3: TGTGCCAGCAGCTGGGACCCCGGCGTGGCGAACACCGGGGAGCTGTTTTTT. The chain has TRBV5-6 and TRBJ2-2; either TRBD1 or TRBD2 may supply D (5 bases each). The germline V gene encodes CDR1 SGHDT and CDR2 YYEEEE. There are 17 residues in the CDR3. The germline V and J ends were trimmed by 3 bases and 0 bases, with 15 bases remaining between them.

This clone was recorded many times. This chain links TRBV28 with TRBJ1-1, with D possibly being TRBD1 (5 bases). With 1 base removed from V and 4 bases from J, the gap between germline ends came to 16 bases. Looked up from germline, CDR1 is MDHEN and CDR2 is SYDVKM. The CDR3 extends over 16 amino acids. As DNA, the CDR3 is TGTGCCAGCAGTTTATTAGTGGGTGCTGGGGGCACTGAAGCTTTCTTT. It is translated as CASSLLVGAGGTEAFF.

A remark on this clone: A read error may explain this, as a much larger clone is one base away. The J gene is TRBJ1-1, the V gene TRBV5-1; unclear D gene. Trimming took 4 bases from V and 4 from J, leaving 11 bases between them. The CDR3 extends over 13 amino acids. Germline V gene lookup returns CDR1 SGHRS and CDR2 YFSETQ. The CDR3 here is CASSQDPCTEAFF. Here the CDR3 DNA reads TGCGCCAGCAGCCAAGACCCTTGCACTGAAGCTTTCTTT.

This clone was seen ten or more times. The chain uses TRBV6-1 and TRBJ2-3; D might be TRBD1 (5 bases). V lost 3 bases, J lost 0 bases, and 13 bases lay in between. The CDR3 loop spans 16 amino acids. Germline V CDR1 and CDR2: MNHNS, SASEGT. The CDR3 bases are TGTGCCAGCAGTGAGACAGTCCAACCTAGCACAGATACGCAGTATTTT. This gives the protein CASSETVQPSTDTQYF.

This clone was recorded only once. The chain is built from TRBV20-1 and TRBJ2-7; D is unclear. V was trimmed by 0 bases and J by 7 bases, leaving 7 bases between them. The CDR3 totals 11 residues. Germline assignment: CDR1 DFQATT and CDR2 SNEGSKA (reference sequence). The CDR3 nucleotides read TGCAGTGCTAGAGATGGCCGAGAGCAGTACTTC. This translates into CSARDGREQYF.

In this sample, this clone turned up many times. For the CDR3, the DNA is TGTGCCAGCAGCGTAAGCGTGCACACTGAAGCTTTCTTT. Translated: CASSVSVHTEAFF. This chain uses TRBV9 with TRBJ1-1; D not certain. Germline values: CDR1 SGDLS, CDR2 YYNGEE. The CDR3 has 13 amino acids. V was shortened by 1 base and J by 3 bases, with 7 bases between the two germline ends.

This clone is categorized as medium-sized. This rearrangement joins TRBV6-2 or TRBV6-3 to TRBJ2-3; 10 nucleotides line up with TRBD1. The J segment lost 2 bases and the V segment lost 4 bases, leaving 12 bases of the junction unmatched. The CDR3 spans 18 residues. The V gene's germline CDR1 is MNHEY and CDR2 SVGEGT. CDR3 amino acids: CASSFSPGTGVLTDTQYF. CDR3 DNA: TGTGCCAGCAGTTTTTCCCCGGGGACAGGGGTTCTCACAGATACGCAGTATTTT.

V and J are TRBV6-1 and TRBJ2-6; 7 bases align to TRBD1. Trimming at V came to 7 bases and at J to 1 base, leaving 7 bases not matched to a gene. This CDR3 has 16 residues. Germline CDR1 and CDR2: MNHNS and SASEGT. As DNA, the CDR3 is TGTGCCAGCAACTTGACAGGGAGATCTGGGGCCAACGTCCTGACTTTC. Translated: CASNLTGRSGANVLTF.

At least ten counts were recorded for this clone. The J gene is TRBJ1-5, the V gene TRBV19; no reliable D call. Germline V gene sequence: CDR1 LNHDA, CDR2 SQIVND (reference sequence). The CDR3 has 14 amino acids. Trimming cost V 3 bases and J 3 bases, with 9 bases left between them. Here the CDR3 reads CASSIYGINQPQHF. In nucleotides, the CDR3 is TGTGCCAGTAGTATTTACGGAATCAATCAGCCCCAGCATTTT.

A remark on this clone: A much larger clone lies a single base off, so this may be a read error. Given the absence of the conserved phenylalanine or tryptophan at the CDR3 end, a read error is likely. The chain employs TRBV20-1 and TRBJ1-4; 7 positions agree with TRBD1. This CDR3 region has 14 residues. J was trimmed by 1 base and V by 4 bases; bases with no gene match: 3. Germline loops: CDR1 DFQATT, CDR2 SNEGSKA (reference sequence). CDR3 sequence: CSAKGTETNEKLFL. The CDR3 nucleotides are TGCAGTGCTAAGGGGACAGAAACTAATGAAAAACTGTTTCTT.

There are many counts of this clone. This rearrangement joins TRBV27 to TRBJ1-1; 7 nucleotides agree with TRBD1. Germline CDR1 reads MNHEY; CDR2 reads SMNVEV (reference sequence). The V segment lost 5 bases and the J segment 4 bases; nucleotides outside the gene matches: 7. The CDR3 spans 14 residues. The CDR3 region has the DNA TGTGCCAGCAGTCCAGGGGGTTGGAGCACTGAAGCTTTCTTT. Translating it yields CASSPGGWSTEAFF.

This clone showed up just a few times. A single base separates this from a much larger clone, so it may be a read error. Other DNA sequences in the sample encode the same CDR3. This chain joins TRBV5-1 and TRBJ2-6, with D perhaps assigned TRBD1 or TRBD2 (5 bases each). The germline gives CDR1 SGHRS, CDR2 YFSETQ. The CDR3 sequence is 14 residues long. The CDR3 sequence is CASSGGSGANVPTF. CDR3 coding DNA: TGCGCCAGCAGTGGCGGGTCCGGGGCCAACGTCCCGACTTTC.

In its sample, this clone ranks as medium-sized. This chain's CDR3 is CASSRQGSGANVLTF. The CDR3 coding sequence is TGTGCCAGTAGCCGACAGGGGTCCGGGGCCAACGTCCTGACTTTC. The chain links TRBV19 to TRBJ2-6; 8 bases line up with TRBD1. From germline, CDR1 is LNHDA and CDR2 SQIVND (reference sequence). V lost 6 bases, J lost 4 bases, and 5 bases stayed unmatched. The CDR3 contains 15 residues.

This clone has at least ten counts. The V and J genes are TRBV19 and TRBJ1-1; maybe TRBD1 (5 bases). The CDR3 is 14 residues long. Germline CDR1 reads LNHDA; CDR2 reads SQIVND (reference sequence). With 2 bases removed from V and 0 bases from J, the gap between germline ends came to 7 bases. CDR3 coding DNA: TGTGCCAGTAGTATACCGGGGCTGAACACTGAAGCTTTCTTT. Translating gives CASSIPGLNTEAFF.

This clone was found many times. The chain has TRBV9 and TRBJ1-2; D is ambiguous. Trimming took 4 bases from V and 0 from J, leaving 10 bases between them. The CDR3 has 14 amino acids. CDR1 SGDLS and CDR2 YYNGEE come from the germline V gene. The CDR3 nucleotides are TGTGCCAGCAGCAGAGATCAAGCTAACTATGGCTACACCTTC. It encodes CASSRDQANYGYTF.

At least ten counts were recorded for this clone. This chain connects TRBV2 to TRBJ1-6; the D gene is possibly TRBD1 (6 bases). The ends were cut back, 7 bases at V and 9 bases at J, with 22 bases in the middle. CDR3 size: 16 residues. CDR1 is SNHLY, CDR2 FYNNEI, per germline. CDR3 in amino acids: CASNPLRLRGPSPLHF. CDR3 in DNA: TGTGCCAGCAATCCACTTCGGCTCAGGGGACCTTCACCCCTCCACTTT.

The J gene is TRBJ2-6, the V gene TRBV3-1, with D uncertain. Germline CDR1 reads LGHDT; CDR2 reads YNNKEL (reference sequence). The V gene lost 9 bases and the J gene lost 0 bases, with 21 bases spanning the gap. There are 18 residues in the CDR3. The CDR3, as DNA: TGTGCCAGTCGCCAAGGCAAAGTAAGCTTCTCTGGGGCCAACGTCCTGACTTTC. Translated, it gives CASRQGKVSFSGANVLTF.

This clone occurred a few times. The V and J genes are TRBV6-1 and TRBJ2-7; no clear D gene. Germline loops: CDR1 MNHNS, CDR2 SASEGT. The CDR3 runs to 12 residues. Trimming left V 10 bases short and J 8 bases short, with 18 bases between. The CDR3 loop reads CAITDTLVQQYF. CDR3 sequence (DNA): TGTGCCATCACCGACACCCTCGTGCAGCAGTACTTC.

This clone was seen repeatedly, ten times or more. The chain links TRBV7-6 to TRBJ1-5; D gene ambiguous. V was shortened by 2 bases and J by 3 bases, with 8 bases between the two germline ends. The germline CDR1 and CDR2 sequences are SGHVS and FNYEAQ. This CDR3 region has 14 residues. CDR3 residues: CASSLREYNQPQHF. DNA for the CDR3: TGTGCCAGCAGCTTACGGGAGTACAATCAGCCCCAGCATTTT.

Details on this clone: With a much larger clone just one base away, this may be a read error. J is TRBJ2-6 and V is TRBV4-2; 9 nucleotides agree with TRBD1. The CDR3 covers 17 residues. The germline CDR1 and CDR2 sequences are LGHNA and YNFKEQ. The J segment lost 8 bases and the V segment lost 4 bases, leaving 12 bases of the junction unmatched. CDR3 nucleotide sequence: TGTGCCAGCAGCCTCCGGGACAGGGTCATGGGGTCCAACGTCCTGACTTTC. Translating it yields CASSLRDRVMGSNVLTF.

This clone was counted many times. The chain has TRBV2 and TRBJ1-1; 7 nucleotides match TRBD1. The CDR3 extends over 14 amino acids. CDR1 is SNHLY, CDR2 FYNNEI, per germline. The J segment lost 1 base and the V segment lost 8 bases, leaving 7 bases of the junction unmatched. The CDR3 loop is CASFVDRTNTEAFF. The CDR3 nucleotides read TGTGCCAGCTTTGTGGACAGGACGAACACTGAAGCTTTCTTT.